This is a list of T cell receptor beta chains from one sample in a study of T cell responses to AZD1222 COVID-19 vaccine. Method: immunoSEQ multiplex PCR; TCRdb's copy keeps in-frame clones and lacks some. The sample consists of around 70,000 clones, over 60% of them appearing once. The starting material was peripheral blood, obtained on day 0 of AZD1222 vaccination. The receptors stem from an adult in good health. Both conserved end residues are part of each CDR3. A D gene is named only where the DNA matches it firmly. Rows may omit the clone size; those that give it use once, few, many or a size class.

j_call	d_call	clone_size	v_call	cdr3_nt	cdr3_aa
TRBJ2-2	.	.	TRBV2	TGTGCCAGCAGTGTCGAGCGGTCAGGGAGCGGGGAGCTGTTTTTT	CASSVERSGSGELFF
TRBJ1-6	.	.	TRBV29-1	TGCGCAACGAAGGCGGGGGCAACGGGGGATTCACCCCTCCACTTT	CATKAGATGDSPLHF
TRBJ1-1	.	.	TRBV11-2	TGTGCCAGCACCCGGGATACTGAAGCTTTCTTT	CASTRDTEAFF
TRBJ1-6	.	many	TRBV5-1	TGCGCCAGCAGCTTGGATATCACCAATTCACCCCTCCACTTT	CASSLDITNSPLHF
TRBJ1-4	.	.	TRBV5-1	TGCGCCAGCAGCCAGAAAAATCGAGCTGGGTATGAAAAACTGTTTTTT	CASSQKNRAGYEKLFF
TRBJ1-2	.	once	TRBV18	TGTGCCAGCTCGCCCTCGGACACCCGAGGCTACACCTTC	CASSPSDTRGYTF
TRBJ2-5	.	few	TRBV4-1	TGCGCCAGCAGCCAAGTTGGCGGGGCCAACCAAGAGACCCAGTACTTC	CASSQVGGANQETQYF
TRBJ1-1	.	.	TRBV2	TGTGCCAGCTCTTATAGACAGATGAACACTGAAGCTTTCTTT	CASSYRQMNTEAFF
TRBJ1-1	.	.	TRBV5-1	TGCGCCAGCAGCTGGGGGGGCCCGAACACTGAAGCTTTCTTT	CASSWGGPNTEAFF
TRBJ2-3	TRBD2	.	TRBV6-1	TGTGCCAGCAGTGAAGGACTAGCGTCTAGCACAGATACGCAGTATTTT	CASSEGLASSTDTQYF
TRBJ1-6	.	.	TRBV4-1	TGCGCCAGCAGCCAAGTTTACCGGGGGCCCCTCCACTTT	CASSQVYRGPLHF
TRBJ1-6	.	few	TRBV6-5	TGTGCCAGCAGTTACACGAATTCACCCCTCCACTTT	CASSYTNSPLHF
TRBJ2-1	.	.	TRBV3-1/TRBV3-2	TGTGCCAGCAGGGCGAGTACTAGCTACAATGAGCAGTTCTTC	CASRASTSYNEQFF
TRBJ1-6	.	few	TRBV2	TGTGCCAGCAGTGAAAGCCCAGGGGCTAATTCACCCCTCCACTTT	CASSESPGANSPLHF
TRBJ1-4	.	.	TRBV9	TGTGCCAGCACCCAGGTGGGGGGCGAAAAACTGTTTTTT	CASTQVGGEKLFF
TRBJ1-5	.	.	TRBV5-6	TGTGCCAGCAGCTTGTTCGGGGGGGCGCGGAGAAGTCAGCCCCAGCATTTT	CASSLFGGARRSQPQHF